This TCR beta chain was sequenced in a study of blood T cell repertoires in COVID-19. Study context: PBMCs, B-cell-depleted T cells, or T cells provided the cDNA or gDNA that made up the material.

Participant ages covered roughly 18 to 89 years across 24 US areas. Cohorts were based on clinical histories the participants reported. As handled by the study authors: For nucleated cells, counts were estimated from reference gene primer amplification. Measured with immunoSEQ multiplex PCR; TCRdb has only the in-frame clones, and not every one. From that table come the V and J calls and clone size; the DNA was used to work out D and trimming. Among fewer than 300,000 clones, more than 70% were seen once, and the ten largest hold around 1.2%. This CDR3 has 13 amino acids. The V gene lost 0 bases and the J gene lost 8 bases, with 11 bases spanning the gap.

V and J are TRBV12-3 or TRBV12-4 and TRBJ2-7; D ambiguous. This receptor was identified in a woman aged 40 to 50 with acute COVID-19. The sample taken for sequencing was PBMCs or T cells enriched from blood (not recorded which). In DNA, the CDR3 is TGTGCCAGCAGTTTAGCTTGGAGTTACAAGCAGTACGTC. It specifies CASSLAWSYKQYV.